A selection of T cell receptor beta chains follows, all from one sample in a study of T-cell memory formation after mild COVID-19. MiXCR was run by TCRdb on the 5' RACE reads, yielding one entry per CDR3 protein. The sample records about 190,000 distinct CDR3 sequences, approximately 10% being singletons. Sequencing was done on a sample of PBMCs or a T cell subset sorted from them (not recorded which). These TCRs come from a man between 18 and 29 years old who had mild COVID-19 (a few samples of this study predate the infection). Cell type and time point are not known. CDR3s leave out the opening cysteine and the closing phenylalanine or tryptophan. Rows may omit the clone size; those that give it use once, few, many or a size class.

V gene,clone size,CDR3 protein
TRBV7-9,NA,ASSQAGSRDYGYT
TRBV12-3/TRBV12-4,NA,ASSLQSANVLT
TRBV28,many,ASSPPAGEEGYT
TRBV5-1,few,ASSYGTSGPTDTQY
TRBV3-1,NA,ASSLSRTPSNQPQH
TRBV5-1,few,ASSPVQGADETQY
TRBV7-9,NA,ASSRALAGDNEQF
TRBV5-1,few,ASSLEGGLNTEAF
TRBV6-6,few,ASRPGMWGHQETQY
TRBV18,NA,ASSASQGLQEKLF
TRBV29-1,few,SAVEERSNTEAF
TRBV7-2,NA,ASSDRVNQPQH
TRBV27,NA,ASRQYLGDYGYT
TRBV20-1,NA,SASSRGHETQY
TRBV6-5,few,ASSFSGEQF
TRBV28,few,ASSSGATNEKLF
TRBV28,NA,ASSPSGQGGDQPQH
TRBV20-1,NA,SATWDRLYSNQPQH
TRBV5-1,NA,ASSHPWTDSLETQY
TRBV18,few,ASSPRGDAGNNEQF
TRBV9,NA,ASSVGGHPVADTQY
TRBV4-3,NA,ASSRQGAGTGELF
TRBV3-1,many,ASSPAGSQETQY
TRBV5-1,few,ASSPSGQGDLLY
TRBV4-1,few,ASSPSGLAGAGELF
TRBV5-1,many,ASSWDTTTGEQY
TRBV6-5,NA,ASSYSGTAGNTIY
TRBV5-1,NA,ASSLASRNGETQY
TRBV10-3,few,AISESSRNEQF
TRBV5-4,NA,ASSPLAGGSYNEQF
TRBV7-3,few,ASSQGRDTQY
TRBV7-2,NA,ASSAQTGPDGYT
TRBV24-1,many,ATSGPTGGPRGNEQF
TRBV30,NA,AWRDRVANEQF
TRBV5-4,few,ASSLSAGGGEKLF
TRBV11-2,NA,ASSFEGHNEQF
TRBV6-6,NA,ASSFRLAGTDTQY
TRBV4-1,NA,ASSSDRVANSPLH
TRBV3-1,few,ASSQGWDRGRVETQY
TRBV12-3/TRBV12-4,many,ASSFKLGTVDGYT
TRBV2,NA,ASSVLTGLTGYT
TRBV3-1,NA,ASSQGWRAGAQY
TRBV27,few,ASLMGGPDTQY
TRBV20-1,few,SAPMGGYT
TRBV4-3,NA,ASSQDFALGVGNTIY